This TCR beta chain was found in a study of early T cells in non-severe SARS-CoV-2 infection. In the study overall: Sequencing targeted bulk RNA from unsorted whole blood, leaving chains unpaired.

Broader study findings: VDJdb-based annotation leaned toward anti-spike CD8 responses and missed private and CD4 specificities.

Unique molecular identifiers were affixed to single, distinct cDNA molecules. MiXCR, run by TCRdb on the 5' RACE reads, gives a single entry per CDR3 protein. Among roughly 32,000 distinct CDR3 sequences listed, 5.5% to 8% were seen once. V was pared by 0 bases and J by 10 bases, with 8 bases of the junction left unmatched. The CDR3 covers 15 residues. Germline V lookup: CDR1 SGHRS, CDR2 YFSETQ. This clonotype was recorded a few times. Its target is unknown. The clonotype comes from an adult who was a healthcare worker with PCR-confirmed SARS-CoV-2 infection or an uninfected control (not recorded which). The chain is built from TRBV5-1 and TRBJ2-1; TRBD1 matches 9 bases. The material sequenced was whole blood. CDR3 in DNA: TGCGCCAGCAGCTTGGCCGGGACAGGGTTTAACGAGCAGTTCTTC. This gives the protein CASSLAGTGFNEQFF.